Here is one T cell receptor (beta chain) with its context. Its antigen has not been determined. No much larger clone exists at a distance of one base, and base qualities are not known. These data belong to a study of human T cells and chemical hapten exposure (dated by TCRdb to about 2021). About the study as a whole: For sensitization, 2% DPC in acetone was applied to a 2 cm by 2 cm area of upper inner arm skin. The study tracked peripheral blood TCR repertoire changes in vivo during primary and secondary sensitization to the hapten diphenylcyclopropenone (DPC) in alopecia patients. Throughout the roughly 23-week study period, patients were also given weekly therapeutic DPC doses on the scalp. Libraries were pooled for sequencing, and per-sample TCR yields varied mainly because of small differences in library volumes within the pool. Most of the patients in the cohort were female, and the cohort covered alopecia areata with under or over 50% scalp involvement, alopecia totalis and alopecia universalis. Blood for TCR sequencing was provided by twenty-nine alopecia patients at one to four time points (pre-sensitization, 2, 6 and 24 weeks). Patch testing on the upper back used Finn chambers containing 0.01% DPC, with scoring done after 6 days according to International Contact Dermatitis Research Group standards. Blood was sampled from patients pre-sensitization (week 0) and at 2, 6 and about 24 weeks after DPC sensitization. What the study reported, not specific to this receptor: DPC sensitization did not change the number of TCRs with a frequency above 1 in 1000, and there was no evidence of changes in global repertoire structure. Alopecia, a presumed autoimmune disease, was present in all patients, so the immune response of the patients might differ from that of healthy individuals. Repeated subsampling changed both the strength of the expansion versus patch-test correlation and the threshold at which the correlation became significant. Significantly more large CDR3 similarity clusters were formed by expanded TCRs than by pre-sensitization or healthy control sets, consistent with antigen-driven responses. The number of PT1 expanded TCRs positively correlated with patch test score, significant at thresholds 8, 16 and 32 but not 4.

The library was built by means of RACE. TCRdb records NextSeq 500 as the sequencer. During library preparation, unique molecular identifiers were attached to individual cDNA molecules so that TCRs could be counted in a quantitative, reproducible way. Each blood RNA sample was used to sequence both TCR alpha and TCR beta chains. In the source study's methods: A median of about 100,000 TCRs per sample was observed, with a range of 23,224 to 690,600. V, J and CDR3 annotation of the TCR reads was carried out using the Decombinator software suite. Every sample was subsampled to the same number of TCRs (28,000) for the PS versus PT1 abundance plots. TCRs were defined as expanded if absent before sensitization and observed at least eight times at the 2-week time point. The raw public reads went through TCRdb reprocessing: fastp at Q25, MiXCR clone calling, in-frame beta chains kept. Rows matching on CDR3 protein sequence are summarized as one entry with the most common DNA and genes. TCRdb, rather than the study authors, made the V and J calls. The sample yields more than 60,000 distinct CDR3 sequences; 10% to 13% were counted once. The top ten hold roughly 7% of the sample.

In the germline V gene, CDR1 corresponds to SGHDT and CDR2 to YYEEEE. From V the trimming removes 1 base and from J it removes 0 bases, while the gene matches leave 7 bases of the junction unaccounted for. Including the terminal cysteine and phenylalanine, the CDR3 comprises 17 residues. The only DNA kept is the CDR3, 51 bases in frame from the first base. This specimen's time point label, interpreted: patch test 2, 6 weeks after DPC sensitization. Interpreted using the paper, the treatment or condition label stands for: therapeutic diphenylcyclopropenone sensitization with weekly scalp DPC. At each patch-test visit, blood was drawn before the patch test was applied. Patients were considered eligible if aged 18 to 70, diagnosed with alopecia and deemed suitable for DPC therapy, and patients were excluded if pregnant. Total RNA was extracted from unfractionated whole blood collected in Tempus Blood RNA tubes.

The receptor was isolated from a woman aged 45-59 years with alopecia areata. Some clones in this sample may be carry-over from other donors' samples. This sample comprised whole blood, obtained in connection with sensitization to the hapten diphenylcyclopropenone (DPC). The rearranged segments are TRBV5-6 and TRBJ1-3; 7 nucleotides in the junction match TRBD1. CDR3 reads: CASSLPNRGLSGNTIYF. The DNA is TGTGCCAGCAGCTTGCCCAACAGGGGCCTCTCTGGAAACACCATATATTTT.